These T cell receptor beta chains were read from a single sample in a study of human T cells and chemical hapten exposure. TCRdb passed the RACE reads through MiXCR, listing each CDR3 protein once. The table records tens of thousands of distinct CDR3 sequences, roughly 8.5% of them present only once. Here the sequenced sample was whole blood, taken in connection with sensitization to the hapten diphenylcyclopropenone (DPC). These receptors all stem from a woman between 50 and 59 years old with alopecia areata. Some clones in this sample may be carry-over from other donors' samples. Both conserved end residues are part of each CDR3. A D gene is named only where the DNA matches it firmly. Rows may omit the clone size; those that give it use once, few, many or a size class.

v_call: TRBV12-3/TRBV12-4
clone_size: few
d_call: .
j_call: TRBJ2-2
cdr3_aa: CASSPPGELFF
cdr3_nt: TGTGCCAGCAGTCCCCCCGGAGAGCTGTTTTTT

v_call: TRBV2
clone_size: once
d_call: TRBD1
j_call: TRBJ1-1
cdr3_aa: CAGLGTGGEAFF
cdr3_nt: TGTGCCGGCCTCGGGACAGGAGGTGAAGCTTTCTTT

v_call: TRBV29-1
clone_size: many
d_call: TRBD1
j_call: TRBJ1-1
cdr3_aa: CSVATGEAAEAFF
cdr3_nt: TGCAGCGTCGCTACAGGGGAAGCTGCTGAAGCTTTCTTT

v_call: TRBV20-1
clone_size: many
d_call: .
j_call: TRBJ1-6
cdr3_aa: CSARQDSHSPLHF
cdr3_nt: TGCAGTGCTAGACAGGACAGCCATTCACCCCTCCACTTT

v_call: TRBV29-1
clone_size: few
d_call: TRBD1
j_call: TRBJ2-1
cdr3_aa: CSVGDRVIHEQFF
cdr3_nt: TGCAGCGTTGGTGACAGGGTTATACATGAGCAGTTCTTC

v_call: TRBV9
clone_size: many
d_call: .
j_call: TRBJ2-1
cdr3_aa: CASSTRAVDEQFF
cdr3_nt: TGTGCCAGCAGCACCCGGGCGGTGGATGAGCAGTTCTTC

v_call: TRBV29-1
clone_size: many
d_call: .
j_call: TRBJ1-1
cdr3_aa: CSVGQMNTEAFF
cdr3_nt: TGCAGCGTTGGACAGATGAACACTGAAGCTTTCTTT

v_call: TRBV5-1
clone_size: few
d_call: TRBD2
j_call: TRBJ2-7
cdr3_aa: CASSLGARLADYEQYF
cdr3_nt: TGCGCCAGCAGCTTGGGTGCGCGACTAGCGGATTACGAGCAGTACTTC

v_call: TRBV25-1
clone_size: few
d_call: .
j_call: TRBJ2-7
cdr3_aa: CASSDPGGFYEQYF
cdr3_nt: TGTGCCAGCAGTGACCCCGGAGGTTTCTACGAGCAGTACTTC

v_call: TRBV7-9
clone_size: many
d_call: TRBD2
j_call: TRBJ2-3
cdr3_aa: CASSPGTSGSRADTQYF
cdr3_nt: TGTGCCAGCAGCCCAGGGACTAGCGGGAGTCGTGCAGATACGCAGTATTTT

v_call: TRBV6-1
clone_size: .
d_call: .
j_call: TRBJ2-5
cdr3_aa: CASSEWGETQYF
cdr3_nt: TGTGCCAGCAGTGAATGGGGAGAGACCCAGTACTTC

v_call: TRBV6-2/TRBV6-3
clone_size: .
d_call: .
j_call: TRBJ1-2
cdr3_aa: CASSYTPFYGYTF
cdr3_nt: TGTGCCAGCAGTTACACTCCCTTCTATGGCTACACCTTC

v_call: TRBV12-3/TRBV12-4
clone_size: .
d_call: .
j_call: TRBJ1-4
cdr3_aa: CASRSRSNEKLFF
cdr3_nt: TGTGCCAGCAGGAGCAGGTCTAATGAAAAACTGTTTTTT

v_call: TRBV4-1
clone_size: many
d_call: .
j_call: TRBJ1-6
cdr3_aa: CASSQLNRVDSPLHF
cdr3_nt: TGCGCCAGCAGCCAACTTAACAGGGTCGATTCACCCCTCCACTTT

v_call: TRBV5-1
clone_size: few
d_call: .
j_call: TRBJ2-2
cdr3_aa: CASSSLGAGELFF
cdr3_nt: TGCGCCAGCAGCTCCTTAGGCGCCGGGGAGCTGTTTTTT

v_call: TRBV12-3/TRBV12-4
clone_size: .
d_call: TRBD2
j_call: TRBJ2-7
cdr3_aa: CASSTGLAVSYEQYF
cdr3_nt: TGTGCCAGCAGCACCGGACTAGCGGTCTCCTACGAGCAGTACTTC